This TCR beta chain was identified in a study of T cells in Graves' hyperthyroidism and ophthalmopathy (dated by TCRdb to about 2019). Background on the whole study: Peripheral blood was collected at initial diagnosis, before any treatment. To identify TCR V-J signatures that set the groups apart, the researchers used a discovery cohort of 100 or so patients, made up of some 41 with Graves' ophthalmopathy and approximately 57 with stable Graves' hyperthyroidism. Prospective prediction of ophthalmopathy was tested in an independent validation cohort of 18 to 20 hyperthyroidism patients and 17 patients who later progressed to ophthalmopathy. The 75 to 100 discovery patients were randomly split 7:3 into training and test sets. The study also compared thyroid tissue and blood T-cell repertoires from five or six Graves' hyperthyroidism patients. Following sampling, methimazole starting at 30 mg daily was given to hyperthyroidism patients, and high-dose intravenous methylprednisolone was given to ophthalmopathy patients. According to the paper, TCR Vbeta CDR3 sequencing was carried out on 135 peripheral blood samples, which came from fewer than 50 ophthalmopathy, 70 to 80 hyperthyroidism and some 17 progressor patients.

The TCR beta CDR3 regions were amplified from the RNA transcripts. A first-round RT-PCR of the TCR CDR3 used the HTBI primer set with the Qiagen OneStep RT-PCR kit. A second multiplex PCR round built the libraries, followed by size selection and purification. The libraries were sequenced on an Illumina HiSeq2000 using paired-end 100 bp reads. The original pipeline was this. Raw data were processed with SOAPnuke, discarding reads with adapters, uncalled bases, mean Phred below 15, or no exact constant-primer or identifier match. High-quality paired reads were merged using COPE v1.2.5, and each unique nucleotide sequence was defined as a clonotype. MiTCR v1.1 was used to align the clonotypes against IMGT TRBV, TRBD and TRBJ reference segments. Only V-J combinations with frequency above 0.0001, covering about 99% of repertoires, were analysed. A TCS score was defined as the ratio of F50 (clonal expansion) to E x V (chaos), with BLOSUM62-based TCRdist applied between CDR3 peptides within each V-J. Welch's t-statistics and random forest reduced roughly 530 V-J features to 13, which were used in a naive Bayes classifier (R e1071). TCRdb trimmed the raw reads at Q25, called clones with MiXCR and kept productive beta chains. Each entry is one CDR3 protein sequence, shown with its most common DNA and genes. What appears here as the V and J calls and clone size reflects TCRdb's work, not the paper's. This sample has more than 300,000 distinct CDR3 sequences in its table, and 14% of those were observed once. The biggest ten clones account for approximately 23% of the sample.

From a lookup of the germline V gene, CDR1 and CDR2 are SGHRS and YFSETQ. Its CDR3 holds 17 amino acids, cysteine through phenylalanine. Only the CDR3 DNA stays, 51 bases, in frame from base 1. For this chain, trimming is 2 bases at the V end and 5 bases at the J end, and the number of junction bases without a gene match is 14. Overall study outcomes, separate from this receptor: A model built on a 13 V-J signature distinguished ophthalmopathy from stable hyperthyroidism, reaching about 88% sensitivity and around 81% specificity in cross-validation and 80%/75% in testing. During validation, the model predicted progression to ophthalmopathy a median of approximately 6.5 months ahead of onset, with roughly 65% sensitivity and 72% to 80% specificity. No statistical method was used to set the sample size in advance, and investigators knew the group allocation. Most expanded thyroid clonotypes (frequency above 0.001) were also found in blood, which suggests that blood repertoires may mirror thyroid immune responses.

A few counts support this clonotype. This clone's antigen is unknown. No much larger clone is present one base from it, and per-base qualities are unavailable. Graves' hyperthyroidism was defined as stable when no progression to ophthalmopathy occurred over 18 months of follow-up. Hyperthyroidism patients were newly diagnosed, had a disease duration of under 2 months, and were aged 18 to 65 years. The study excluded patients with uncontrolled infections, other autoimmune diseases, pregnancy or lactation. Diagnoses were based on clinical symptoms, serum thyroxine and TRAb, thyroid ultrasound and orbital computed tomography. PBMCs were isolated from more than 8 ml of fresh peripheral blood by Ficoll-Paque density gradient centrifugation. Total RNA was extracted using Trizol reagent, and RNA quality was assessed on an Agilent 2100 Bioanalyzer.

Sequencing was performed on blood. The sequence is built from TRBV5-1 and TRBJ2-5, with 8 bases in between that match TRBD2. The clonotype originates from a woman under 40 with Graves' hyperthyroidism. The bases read TGCGCCAGCAGCTTTCCCAGCGGGAGTGGTTGGTTGGAGACCCAGTACTTC. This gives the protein CASSFPSGSGWLETQYF. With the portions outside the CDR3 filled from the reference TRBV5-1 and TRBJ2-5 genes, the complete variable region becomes KAGVTQTPRYLIKTRGQQVTLSCSPISGHRSVSWYQQTPGQGLQFLFEYFSETQRNKGNFPGRFSGRQFSNSRSEMNVSTLELGDSALYLCASSFPSGSGWLETQYFGPGTRLLVL.